The TCR beta chain described here comes from a study of identical twins. Germline lookup yields CDR1 WSHSY and CDR2 SAAADI. Unmatched junction bases numbered 7, after V lost 3 bases and J lost 3 bases. The CDR3 spans 15 residues. TCRdb reprocessed the 5' RACE reads with MiXCR, giving one entry per CDR3 protein. Of fewer than 500,000 distinct CDR3 sequences listed, approximately 24% are singletons. As for this clonotype: Antigen unknown.

Study results and caveats: Abundant cord blood beta clonotypes carried fewer insertions; memory repertoires showed none.

In addition, the sample was reused for a study of T cells expressing NK-cell markers.

This clonotype was sampled from a woman between 18 and 30 years old in good health. The sequencing sample was made of CD4+ T cells sorted from blood. The chain is built from TRBV10-2 and TRBJ2-7, with 8 bases aligning to TRBD2. The DNA for the CDR3 is TGCGCCAGCAGTGACGCACTAGCGGACTTCTACGAGCAGTACTTC. This sequence encodes CASSDALADFYEQYF.